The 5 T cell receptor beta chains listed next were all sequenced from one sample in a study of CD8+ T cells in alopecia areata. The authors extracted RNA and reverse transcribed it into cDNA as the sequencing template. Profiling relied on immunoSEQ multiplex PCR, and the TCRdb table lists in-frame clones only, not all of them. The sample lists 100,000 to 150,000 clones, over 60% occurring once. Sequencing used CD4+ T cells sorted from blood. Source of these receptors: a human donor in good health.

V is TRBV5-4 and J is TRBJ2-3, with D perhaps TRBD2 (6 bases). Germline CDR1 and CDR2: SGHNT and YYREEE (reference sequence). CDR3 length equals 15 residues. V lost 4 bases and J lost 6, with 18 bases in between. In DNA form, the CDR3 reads TGTGCCAGCAGCCCAGAGGGAGGCCGGATGGATACGCAGTATTTT. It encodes CASSPEGGRMDTQYF.

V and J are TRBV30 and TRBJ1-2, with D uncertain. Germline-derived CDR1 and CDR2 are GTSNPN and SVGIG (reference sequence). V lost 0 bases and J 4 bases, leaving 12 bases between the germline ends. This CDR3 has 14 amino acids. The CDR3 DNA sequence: TGTGCCTGGAGTGTACGGGGTAATAGCTATGGCTACACCTTC. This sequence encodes CAWSVRGNSYGYTF. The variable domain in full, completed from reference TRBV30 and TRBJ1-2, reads SQTIHQWPATLVQPVGSPLSLECTVEGTSNPNLYWYRQAAGRGLQLLFYSVGIGQISSEVPQNLSASRPQDRQFILSSKKLLLSDSGFYLCAWSVRGNSYGYTFGSGTRLTVV.

CDR3 protein: CSVSSYNEQFF. DNA for the CDR3: TGCAGCGTTAGCTCCTACAATGAGCAGTTCTTC. V is TRBV29-1 and J is TRBJ2-1; D is unclear. The V end was cut by 5 bases, the J end by 0 bases, with 2 bases between. CDR1 is SQVTM and CDR2 is ANQGSEA in the germline V gene. This CDR3 is 11 amino acids long.

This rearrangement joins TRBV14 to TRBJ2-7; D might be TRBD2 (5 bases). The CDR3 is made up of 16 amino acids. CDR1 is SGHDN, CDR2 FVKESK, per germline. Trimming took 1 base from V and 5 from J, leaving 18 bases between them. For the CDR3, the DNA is TGTGCCAGCAGCCAAGGCTATGGAAGAGGGTCCCACGAGCAGTACTTC. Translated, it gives CASSQGYGRGSHEQYF.

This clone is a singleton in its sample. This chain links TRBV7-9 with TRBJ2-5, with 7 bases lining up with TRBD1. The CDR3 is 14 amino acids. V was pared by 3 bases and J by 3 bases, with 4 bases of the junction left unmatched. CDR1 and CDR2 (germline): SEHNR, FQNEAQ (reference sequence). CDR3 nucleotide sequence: TGTGCCAGCAGCTTCTGGGACAGTAAAGAGACCCAGTACTTC. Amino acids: CASSFWDSKETQYF.